The 13 T cell receptor beta chains presented below share a single source sample, sequenced in a study of T cells in Graves' hyperthyroidism and ophthalmopathy. Authors of the study amplified TCR beta CDR3 regions from RNA transcripts. The HTBI set primed first-round TCR CDR3 RT-PCR. TCRdb re-called the multiplex PCR reads through MiXCR, storing one row per CDR3 protein. The table shows about 420,000 distinct CDR3 sequences, with 15% to 17% occurring only once. Sequenced: blood. The source is a woman between 18 and 29 years old with Graves' hyperthyroidism.

This clonotype came up a few times. This chain connects TRBV24-1 to TRBJ1-2; no firm D call. This CDR3 region has 11 residues. The germline V gene has CDR1 KGHDR and CDR2 SFDVKD. Trimming left V 7 bases short and J 3 bases short, with 5 bases between. CDR3 bases: TGTGCCACCAGCGATGACTATGGCTACACCTTC. Its translation is CATSDDYGYTF.

V usage is TRBV10-3 and J usage is TRBJ1-3; possibly TRBD1 for D (5 bases). Germline CDR1 ENHRY, CDR2 SYGVKD. V lost 6 bases, J lost 4 bases, and 16 bases lay in between. The CDR3 runs 15 residues. CDR3 in amino acids: CAIRERGDGGNTIYF. Here the CDR3 DNA reads TGTGCCATCAGGGAACGCGGGGACGGAGGAAACACCATATATTTT.

The V call is TRBV12-5, the J call TRBJ1-1; 10 bases match TRBD1. The germline gives CDR1 LGHNT, CDR2 FRNRAP. The CDR3 length is 15 residues. V shed 6 bases and J 3 bases; nucleotides not matched to a gene: 7. CDR3 sequence (DNA): TGTGCTAGTGGCCCAGACAGGGGGCGGGACACTGAAGCTTTCTTT. It is translated as CASGPDRGRDTEAFF.

A few counts support this clonotype. This chain connects TRBV28 to TRBJ2-7; 13 nucleotides align to TRBD2. Per germline, CDR1 MDHEN and CDR2 SYDVKM. The CDR3 contains 16 residues. V shed 6 bases, J shed 0 bases, and the junction held 5 bases outside the gene matches. The CDR3: CASSPGLAGVSYEQYF. The DNA of the CDR3 is TGTGCCAGCAGCCCAGGACTAGCGGGGGTCTCCTACGAGCAGTACTTC.

This chain uses TRBV27 with TRBJ2-1; D call uncertain. Germline CDR1 is MNHEY and CDR2 is SMNVEV (reference sequence). V was shortened by 3 bases and J by 6 bases, with 15 bases between the two germline ends. This CDR3 is built from 15 residues. The CDR3, as DNA: TGTGCCAGCAGTTTGGTCATGGTATGGCCCAATGAGCAGTTCTTC. Amino acid sequence: CASSLVMVWPNEQFF.

This clonotype has a count of ten or more. The chain recombines TRBV5-1 with TRBJ1-4; 8 bases fit TRBD1. Germline-derived CDR1 and CDR2 are SGHRS and YFSETQ. This CDR3 region has 14 residues. V lost 3 bases and J lost 8; bases outside the gene matches: 6. The CDR3 bases are TGCGCCAGCAGCTCCGGACAGGGTGGAGAAAAACTGTTTTTT. The encoded protein is CASSSGQGGEKLFF.

At least ten counts were recorded for this clonotype. This chain links TRBV6-2 or TRBV6-3 with TRBJ2-1; 7 positions match TRBD1. This CDR3 spans 22 amino acids. CDR1 and CDR2 (germline): MNHEY, SVGEGT. Unmatched junction bases numbered 27, after V lost 5 bases and J lost 2 bases. CDR3 sequence (DNA): TGTGCCAGCAGTCCAAGGGACAGCCTGACCCACTCTAATCAGGGGGCCTACAATGAGCAGTTCTTC. Protein: CASSPRDSLTHSNQGAYNEQFF.

This clonotype was counted ten times or more. The chain uses TRBV6-4 and TRBJ2-3, with D uncertain. The germline V gene encodes CDR1 MRHNA and CDR2 SNTAGT. V dropped 0 bases and J dropped 0 bases, with 10 bases sitting between them. This CDR3 has 16 amino acids. The CDR3 DNA is TGTGCCAGCAGTGACTCGACAACGGCTAGCACAGATACGCAGTATTTT. Its protein is CASSDSTTASTDTQYF.

This clonotype has at least ten counts. V is TRBV28 and J is TRBJ2-7, with D unresolved. CDR1 and CDR2 from the germline V gene are MDHEN and SYDVKM. CDR3 length: 13 residues. V lost 6 bases, J lost 9 bases, and 18 bases lay in between. The CDR3: CASSSRFPPGQYF. CDR3 DNA: TGTGCCAGCAGCTCACGCTTCCCCCCGGGGCAGTACTTC. The complete variable domain, with remaining parts taken from reference TRBV28 and TRBJ2-7, reads DVKVTQSSRYLVKRTGEKVFLECVQDMDHENMFWYRQDPGLGLRLIYFSYDVKMKEKGDIPEGYSVSREKKERFSLILESASTNQTSMYLCASSSRFPPGQYFGPGTRLTVT.

The chain recombines TRBV5-5 with TRBJ2-1; 8 bases agree with TRBD2. This CDR3 region has 15 residues. J lost 6 bases, V lost 4 bases, and 9 bases had no gene match. Germline V gives CDR1 SGHKS, CDR2 YYEKEE (reference sequence). The CDR3: CASSPGRGPGNEQFF. The DNA for the CDR3 is TGTGCCAGCAGCCCCGGGAGGGGACCGGGCAATGAGCAGTTCTTC.

Of note for this clonotype: A much larger clone is a single base away; this may be a read error. The genes are TRBV6-1 and TRBJ2-5; TRBD1 might be the D (5 bases). The CDR3 loop spans 16 amino acids. Germline-derived CDR1 and CDR2 are MNHNS and SASEGT. DNA for the CDR3: TGTGCCAGCAGTGAAGCGGTCAGGGCGACCCAAGAGACCCAGCACTTC. As protein: CASSEAVRATQETQHF.

In this sample, this clonotype turned up many times. The CDR3 coding sequence is TGTGCCAGCAGCTTAGCTATGGCAGGGGGCTACGAGCAGTACTTC. It translates to CASSLAMAGGYEQYF. V is TRBV7-8 and J is TRBJ2-7, with 7 positions matching TRBD1. Germline V CDR1 and CDR2: SGHVS, FQNEAQ. The CDR3 sequence is 15 residues long. V trimming: 0 bases; J trimming: 3 bases; junction bases outside the gene matches: 5.

The chain carries TRBV24-1 and TRBJ2-1; 13 bases agree with TRBD2. V was pared by 9 bases and J by 8 bases, with 6 bases of the junction left unmatched. In germline, CDR1 is KGHDR, CDR2 SFDVKD. The CDR3 has 14 residues. CDR3: CATRTSGSSYEQFF. CDR3 nucleotide sequence: TGTGCCACCCGGACTAGCGGGAGTTCGTATGAGCAGTTCTTC.